The 29 T cell receptor beta chains given below trace back to one sample, sequenced in a study of T cell repertoires in cytomegalovirus infection. These receptors are not linked to any known antigen. TCRdb reprocessed the reads via MiXCR and lists one record per CDR3 protein. The table has 300,000 to 400,000 distinct CDR3 sequences, almost 30% seen once. The sequenced sample was cultured PBMCs, obtained from culture after CMV antigen stimulation. The receptors come from a human donor in good health (CMV status not recorded). Some clones in this sample may be carry-over from other donors' samples.

The gene calls are TRBV6-1 and TRBJ1-5; D gene unclear. Germline CDR1 reads MNHNS; CDR2 reads SASEGT. Trimming took off 8 bases at V and 9 bases at J, with 14 bases between the two ends. This CDR3 comprises 12 residues. The CDR3, as DNA: TGTGCCAGCGGACCGGGCCGCGGGCCCCAGCATTTT. Translation gives CASGPGRGPQHF.

This clonotype came up a few times. The chain has TRBV12-3 or TRBV12-4 and TRBJ1-2, with 8 bases matching TRBD1. The V gene end was trimmed by 4 bases and the J gene end by 8 bases; junction bases not matched to a gene: 6. CDR3 length equals 13 residues. The CDR3: CASSWTGSNGYTF. CDR3 DNA sequence: TGTGCCAGCAGTTGGACAGGGAGTAACGGCTACACCTTC.

The CDR3 DNA is TGTGCCAGTAGTATGGTGGGGCAGGCGATAGGACTAGCGGGAGTTAGCAATGAGCAGTTCTTC. This encodes CASSMVGQAIGLAGVSNEQFF. The chain uses TRBV19 and TRBJ2-1, with TRBD2 matching 13 bases. Per germline, CDR1 LNHDA and CDR2 SQIVND (reference sequence). The CDR3 runs to 21 residues. J gave up 6 bases and V 3 bases, and 20 bases lay outside the gene matches.

V and J are TRBV7-8 and TRBJ1-2; 8 bases agree with TRBD1. Losses at the gene ends were 5 bases for V and 4 bases for J; bases not matched to a gene: 15. The CDR3 consists of 17 residues. Germline-derived CDR1 and CDR2 are SGHVS and FQNEAQ. The CDR3 DNA sequence: TGTGCCAGCAGCACCGGACAGGGCCCGTCCACTGGCTATGGCTACACCTTC. It translates to CASSTGQGPSTGYGYTF.

This clonotype was counted between two and nine times. The CDR3 protein is CASTRTGTDTQYF. The CDR3 bases are TGTGCCAGCACCCGAACTGGCACAGATACGCAGTATTTT. The chain employs TRBV12-3 or TRBV12-4 and TRBJ2-3; D unresolved. The V end lost 7 bases, the J end lost 1 base, and 9 bases lay between the germline ends. This CDR3 is 13 amino acids long.

This chain joins TRBV7-2 and TRBJ2-7; D is undetermined. The CDR3 covers 12 residues. CDR1 is SGHTA and CDR2 is FQGNSA in the germline V gene. Trimming left V 1 base short and J 6 bases short, with 7 bases between. The CDR3 DNA is TGTGCCAGCAGCTTAGGTATAGGCGAGCAGTACTTC. Translation: CASSLGIGEQYF.

This sequence joins TRBV19 and TRBJ1-1; no definite D call. Trimming removed 4 bases at V and 4 bases at J, with 7 bases between. This CDR3 region has 12 residues. Per germline, CDR1 LNHDA and CDR2 SQIVND (reference sequence). DNA of the CDR3: TGTGCCAGTAGTAAATACGGCACTGAAGCTTTCTTT. Translated, it gives CASSKYGTEAFF.

This rearrangement joins TRBV3-1 to TRBJ2-1, with D perhaps TRBD1 (6 bases). CDR3 length: 15 amino acids. Germline CDR1 LGHDT, CDR2 YNNKEL (reference sequence). Trimming shortened V by 5 bases and J by 6 bases, and 17 bases separated the two germline ends. The CDR3 region is CASSYPGQGSNEQFF. The CDR3 DNA reads as TGTGCCAGCAGCTATCCGGGACAAGGTTCCAATGAGCAGTTCTTC.

This chain uses TRBV20-1 with TRBJ2-7; TRBD1 matches 12 bases. V lost 6 bases, J lost 6 bases, and 15 bases stayed unmatched. The CDR3 covers 16 residues. The germline CDR1 and CDR2 sequences are DFQATT and SNEGSKA (reference sequence). CDR3 residues: CSAPEGGTGGGSEQYF. The CDR3 nucleotides are TGCAGTGCCCCTGAGGGCGGGACAGGGGGCGGGAGCGAGCAGTACTTC.

The chain links TRBV19 to TRBJ1-5; D possibly corresponds to TRBD1 (5 bases). The V gene's germline CDR1 is LNHDA and CDR2 SQIVND (reference sequence). This CDR3 region has 14 residues. Trimming pared 4 bases from V and 9 bases from J, leaving 16 bases between. DNA of the CDR3: TGTGCCAGTAGTACAACGAACCAGGGAGGGCCCCAGCATTTT. The encoded protein is CASSTTNQGGPQHF.

The V call is TRBV6-1, the J call TRBJ2-7; D possibly matches TRBD1 or TRBD2 (5 bases each). The CDR3 runs 14 residues. CDR1 is MNHNS and CDR2 is SASEGT in the germline V gene. The germline V and J ends were trimmed by 6 bases and 3 bases, with 15 bases remaining between them. The chain's CDR3 is CASRTGGGNYEQYF. The CDR3 bases are TGTGCCAGCAGGACCGGTGGGGGTAACTACGAGCAGTACTTC.

V gene TRBV12-3 or TRBV12-4 combines with J gene TRBJ1-1; 8 bases are a match to TRBD1. The J segment lost 5 bases and the V segment lost 1 base, leaving 21 bases of the junction unmatched. There are 20 residues in the CDR3. Here the CDR3 reads CASSLETMLGGQASRTEAFF. The CDR3 nucleotides read TGTGCCAGCAGTTTAGAAACGATGTTGGGGGGACAGGCCTCGCGGACTGAAGCTTTCTTT.

V usage is TRBV20-1 and J usage is TRBJ2-2; TRBD2 agrees at 7 bases. CDR3 length: 17 amino acids. The ends lost 1 base at V and 0 bases at J; junction bases unmatched: 8. Germline V gene lookup returns CDR1 DFQATT and CDR2 SNEGSKA (reference sequence). CDR3 coding DNA: TGCAGTGCTAGAGCACTCACCCTAGCGGCGAACACCGGGGAGCTGTTTTTT. It is translated as CSARALTLAANTGELFF.

This clonotype was counted a few times. V is TRBV7-2 and J is TRBJ1-5, with a tentative D call TRBD1 (6 bases). CDR1 and CDR2 from the germline V gene are SGHTA and FQGNSA. V lost 3 bases, J lost 0 bases, and 12 bases lay in between. The CDR3 covers 16 residues. Here the CDR3 DNA reads TGTGCCAGCAGCTTCGGAGGGGGTTATAGCAATCAGCCCCAGCATTTT. Amino acid sequence: CASSFGGGYSNQPQHF.

This sequence joins TRBV7-2 and TRBJ2-7; D is possibly TRBD2 (6 bases). The germline V gene has CDR1 SGHTA and CDR2 FQGNSA. The CDR3 consists of 19 residues. Trimming shortened V by 5 bases and J by 0 bases, and 26 bases separated the two germline ends. CDR3 sequence: CASSPPVGSAGSPSYEQYF. For the CDR3, the DNA is TGTGCCAGCAGCCCTCCGGTCGGGTCTGCGGGGAGCCCCTCCTACGAGCAGTACTTC.

There are many counts of this clonotype. The rearrangement links TRBV13 to TRBJ1-2; 7 positions agree with TRBD1. Germline values: CDR1 PRHDT, CDR2 FYEKMQ (reference sequence). The CDR3 loop spans 14 amino acids. V was clipped by 5 bases and J by 9 bases; unmatched bases: 12. The DNA for the CDR3 is TGTGCCAGCAGCAGAGACAGGGCGCCGGGGAGCTACACCTTC. This encodes CASSRDRAPGSYTF.

J is TRBJ1-2 and V is TRBV11-1; TRBD1 might be the D (6 bases). The germline V gene encodes CDR1 SGHAT and CDR2 FQDESV (reference sequence). CDR3 length: 15 amino acids. Trimming removed 7 bases at V and 4 bases at J, with 19 bases between. The CDR3 protein is CASTPLKGVGYGYTF. Here the CDR3 DNA reads TGTGCCAGCACCCCTCTTAAGGGGGTTGGCTATGGCTACACCTTC.

The chain has TRBV3-1 and TRBJ1-6, with 7 nucleotides matching TRBD1. V dropped 5 bases and J dropped 9; count of bases not matched to a gene: 4. The CDR3 is made up of 13 amino acids. Per the germline V gene, CDR1 is LGHDT and CDR2 is YNNKEL (reference sequence). CDR3 sequence (DNA): TGTGCCAGCAGCAGGGGGCAAATTTCACCCCTCCACTTT. It encodes CASSRGQISPLHF.

This clonotype was seen repeatedly, ten times or more. The chain is built from TRBV7-9 and TRBJ2-7, with 7 bases lining up with TRBD2. Trimming took 3 bases from V and 5 from J; bases not matched to a gene: 7. CDR3 length: 14 amino acids. From germline, CDR1 is SEHNR and CDR2 FQNEAQ (reference sequence). In DNA form, the CDR3 reads TGTGCCAGCAGCTTGCTAGCGGTGAAGAACGAGCAGTACTTC. This sequence encodes CASSLLAVKNEQYF.

The chain combines TRBV27 with TRBJ2-2, with D unresolved. Germline assignment: CDR1 MNHEY and CDR2 SMNVEV (reference sequence). The V and J ends lost 5 bases and 1 base respectively, with 14 bases between them. This CDR3 has 16 amino acids. The CDR3 nucleotides are TGTGCCAGCAGTCGGACCCTCGTTGTGAACACCGGGGAGCTGTTTTTT. Protein product: CASSRTLVVNTGELFF.

The chain uses TRBV20-1 and TRBJ2-7; TRBD2 is a possible D gene (6 bases). Germline loops: CDR1 DFQATT, CDR2 SNEGSKA (reference sequence). Deletions cut 6 bases from V and 1 base from J, with 19 bases between. The CDR3 is 15 residues long. The DNA of the CDR3 is TGCAGTGCCGATCTTAGGCAGGGAGGTTCCTACGAGCAGTACTTC. Translation: CSADLRQGGSYEQYF.

In its sample, this clonotype was seen many times. V and J are TRBV20-1 and TRBJ1-2; 7 bases are a match to TRBD1. The germline gives CDR1 DFQATT, CDR2 SNEGSKA (reference sequence). V shed 6 bases and J 1 base; nucleotides not matched to a gene: 5. The CDR3 consists of 13 residues. The DNA of the CDR3 is TGCAGTGCCCGACAGGGAAATAACTATGGCTACACCTTC. Translating gives CSARQGNNYGYTF.

This clonotype was counted at least ten times. The rearrangement links TRBV7-8 to TRBJ2-7; the D gene is possibly TRBD1 (5 bases). Trimming took off 1 base at V and 2 bases at J, with 12 bases between the two ends. From germline, CDR1 is SGHVS and CDR2 FQNEAQ. The CDR3 length is 15 residues. CDR3 loop: CASSLEAGMTYEQYF. As DNA, the CDR3 is TGTGCCAGCAGCTTAGAGGCAGGGATGACCTACGAGCAGTACTTC.

The CDR3 DNA follows: TGTGCCAGCAGTTTATCTGTGGTCGCAACTAATGAAAAACTGTTTTTT. Amino acid sequence: CASSLSVVATNEKLFF. The chain joins TRBV28 to TRBJ1-4; D gene uncertain. Trimming removed 1 base at V and 0 bases at J, with 9 bases between. Germline values: CDR1 MDHEN, CDR2 SYDVKM. The CDR3 loop spans 16 amino acids.

This chain uses TRBV9 with TRBJ2-1; D not resolved. The length of the CDR3 is 13 residues. CDR1 and CDR2 from the germline V gene are SGDLS and YYNGEE. Trimming left V 0 bases short and J 8 bases short, with 9 bases between. The CDR3 sequence is CASSVVPEDEQFF. The CDR3 DNA reads TGTGCCAGCAGCGTAGTGCCGGAAGATGAGCAGTTCTTC.

The genes are TRBV20-1 and TRBJ2-7; D remains ambiguous. Trimming left V 0 bases short and J 0 bases short, with 12 bases between. CDR3 length: 15 residues. Germline V gene lookup returns CDR1 DFQATT and CDR2 SNEGSKA (reference sequence). The CDR3 sequence: CSARDPAATSYEQYF. In nucleotides, the CDR3 is TGCAGTGCTAGAGATCCTGCAGCGACCTCCTACGAGCAGTACTTC.

The sample holds a few counts of this clonotype. The CDR3 protein is CASSPSRISGRFYEQYF. The CDR3 DNA reads TGTGCCAGCAGCCCTTCGAGGATTAGCGGGAGGTTCTACGAGCAGTACTTC. V usage is TRBV5-8 and J usage is TRBJ2-7, with TRBD2 matching over 10 bases. The V gene end was trimmed by 4 bases and the J gene end by 3 bases; junction bases not matched to a gene: 13. CDR3 length: 17 residues. From germline, CDR1 is SGHTS and CDR2 YDEGEE.

V gene TRBV12-3 or TRBV12-4 combines with J gene TRBJ2-1; 8 bases are a match to TRBD2. This CDR3 is built from 17 residues. The J segment lost 8 bases and the V segment lost 3 bases, leaving 15 bases of the junction unmatched. DNA of the CDR3: TGTGCCAGCAGTTTTGTTTATGGCACACTAGCGGCTGATGAGCAGTTCTTC. It yields the protein CASSFVYGTLAADEQFF.

This sequence joins TRBV28 and TRBJ1-4, with D hard to call. The V gene's germline CDR1 is MDHEN and CDR2 SYDVKM. V lost 8 bases and J lost 4, with 14 bases in between. The CDR3 is 14 amino acids. The DNA of the CDR3 is TGTGCCAGCCATGAAGGGATTCATAATGAAAAACTGTTTTTT. It codes for CASHEGIHNEKLFF. The full variable domain, its missing parts supplied by reference TRBV28 and TRBJ1-4, is DVKVTQSSRYLVKRTGEKVFLECVQDMDHENMFWYRQDPGLGLRLIYFSYDVKMKEKGDIPEGYSVSREKKERFSLILESASTNQTSMYLCASHEGIHNEKLFFGSGTQLSVL.